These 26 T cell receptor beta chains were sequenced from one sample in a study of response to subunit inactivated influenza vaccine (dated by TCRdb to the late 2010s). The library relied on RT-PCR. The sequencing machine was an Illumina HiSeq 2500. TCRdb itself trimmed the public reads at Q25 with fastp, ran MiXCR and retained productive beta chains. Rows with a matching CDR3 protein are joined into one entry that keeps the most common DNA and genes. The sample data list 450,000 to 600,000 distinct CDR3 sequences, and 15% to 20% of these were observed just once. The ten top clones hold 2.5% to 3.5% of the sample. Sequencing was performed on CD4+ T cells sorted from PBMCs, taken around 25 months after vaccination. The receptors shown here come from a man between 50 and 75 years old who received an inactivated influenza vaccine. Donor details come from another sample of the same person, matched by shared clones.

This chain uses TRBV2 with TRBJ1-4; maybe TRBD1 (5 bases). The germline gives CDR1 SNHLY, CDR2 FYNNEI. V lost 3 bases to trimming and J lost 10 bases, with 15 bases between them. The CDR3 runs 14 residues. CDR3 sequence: CASSEWDPRGKLFF. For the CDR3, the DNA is TGTGCCAGCAGTGAGTGGGACCCCCGTGGAAAACTGTTTTTT.

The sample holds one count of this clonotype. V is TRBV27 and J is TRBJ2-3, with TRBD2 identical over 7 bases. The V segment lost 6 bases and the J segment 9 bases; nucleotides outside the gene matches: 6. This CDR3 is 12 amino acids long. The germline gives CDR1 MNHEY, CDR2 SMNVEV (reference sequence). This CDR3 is CASSQVGGTQYF. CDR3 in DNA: TGTGCCAGCAGCCAGGTGGGAGGGACGCAGTATTTT.

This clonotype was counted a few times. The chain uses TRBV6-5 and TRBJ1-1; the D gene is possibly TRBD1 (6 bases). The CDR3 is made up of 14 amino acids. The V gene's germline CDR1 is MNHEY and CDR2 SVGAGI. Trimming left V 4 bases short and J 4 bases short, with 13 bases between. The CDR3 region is CASSSNRAVTEAFF. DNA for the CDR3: TGTGCCAGCAGTTCAAACAGGGCGGTCACTGAAGCTTTCTTT.

This CDR3 reads CASSDPPYEQYF. Here the CDR3 DNA reads TGTGCCAGTAGCGACCCGCCCTACGAGCAGTACTTC. The gene calls are TRBV19 and TRBJ2-7; D remains ambiguous. The V and J ends lost 6 bases and 2 bases respectively, with 8 bases between them. The length of the CDR3 is 12 residues. Germline V gene lookup returns CDR1 LNHDA and CDR2 SQIVND (reference sequence). The variable domain in full, completed from reference TRBV19 and TRBJ2-7, reads DGGITQSPKYLFRKEGQNVTLSCEQNLNHDAMYWYRQDPGQGLRLIYYSQIVNDFQKGDIAEGYSVSREKKESFPLTVTSAQKNPTAFYLCASSDPPYEQYFGPGTRLTVT.

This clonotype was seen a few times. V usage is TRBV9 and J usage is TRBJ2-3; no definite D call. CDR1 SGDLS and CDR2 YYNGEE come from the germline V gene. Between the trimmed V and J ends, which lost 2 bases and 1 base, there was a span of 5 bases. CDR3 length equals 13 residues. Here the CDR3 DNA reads TGTGCCAGCAGCGTTGCGGGCACAGATACGCAGTATTTT. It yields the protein CASSVAGTDTQYF.

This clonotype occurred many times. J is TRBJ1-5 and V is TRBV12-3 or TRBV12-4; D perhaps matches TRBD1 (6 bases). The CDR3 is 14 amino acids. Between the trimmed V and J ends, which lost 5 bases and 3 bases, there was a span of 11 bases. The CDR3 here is CASSRGQPNQPQHF. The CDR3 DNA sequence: TGTGCCAGCAGTCGAGGACAGCCCAATCAGCCCCAGCATTTT.

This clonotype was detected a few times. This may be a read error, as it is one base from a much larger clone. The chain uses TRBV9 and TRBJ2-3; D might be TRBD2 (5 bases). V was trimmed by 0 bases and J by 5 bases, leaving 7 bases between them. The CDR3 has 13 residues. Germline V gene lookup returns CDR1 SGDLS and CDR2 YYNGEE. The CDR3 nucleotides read TGTGCCAGCAGCGTAGGTGAGGGAGATACGCAGTATTTT. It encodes CASSVGEGDTQYF.

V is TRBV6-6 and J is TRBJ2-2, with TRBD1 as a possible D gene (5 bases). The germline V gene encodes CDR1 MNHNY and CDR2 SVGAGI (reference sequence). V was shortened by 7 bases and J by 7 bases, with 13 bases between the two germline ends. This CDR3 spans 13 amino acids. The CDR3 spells CASNPTANGELFF. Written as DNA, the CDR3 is TGTGCCAGCAACCCGACAGCTAACGGGGAGCTGTTTTTT.

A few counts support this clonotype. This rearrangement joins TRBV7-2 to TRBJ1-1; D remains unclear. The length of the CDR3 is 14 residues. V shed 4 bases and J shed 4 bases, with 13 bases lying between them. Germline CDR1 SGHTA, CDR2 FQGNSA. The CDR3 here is CASSSVNKGTEAFF. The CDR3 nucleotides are TGTGCCAGCAGCTCGGTGAACAAGGGCACTGAAGCTTTCTTT.

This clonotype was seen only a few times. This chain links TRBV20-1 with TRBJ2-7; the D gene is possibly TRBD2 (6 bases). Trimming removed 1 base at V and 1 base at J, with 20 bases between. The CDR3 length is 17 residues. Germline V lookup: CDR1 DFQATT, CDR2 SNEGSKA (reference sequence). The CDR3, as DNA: TGCAGTGCTAGAGGATTTGGTGTGGAGGGGTCGTCCTACGAGCAGTACTTC. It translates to CSARGFGVEGSSYEQYF.

DNA of the CDR3: TGCAGTGCTAGAGATCCAACTAGCGGGAGGTACGAGCAGTACTTC. This encodes CSARDPTSGRYEQYF. V usage is TRBV20-1 and J usage is TRBJ2-7, with 12 positions matching TRBD2. Germline values: CDR1 DFQATT, CDR2 SNEGSKA (reference sequence). The CDR3 loop spans 15 amino acids. V shed 0 bases and J 4 bases; nucleotides not matched to a gene: 4.

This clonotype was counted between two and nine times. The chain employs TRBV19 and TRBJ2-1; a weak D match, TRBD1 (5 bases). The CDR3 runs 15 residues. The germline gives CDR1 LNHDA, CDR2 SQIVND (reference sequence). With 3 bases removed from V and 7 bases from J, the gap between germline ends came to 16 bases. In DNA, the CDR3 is TGTGCCAGTAGTATCCCCGGCAGGGCGAGGAATGAGCAGTTCTTC. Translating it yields CASSIPGRARNEQFF.

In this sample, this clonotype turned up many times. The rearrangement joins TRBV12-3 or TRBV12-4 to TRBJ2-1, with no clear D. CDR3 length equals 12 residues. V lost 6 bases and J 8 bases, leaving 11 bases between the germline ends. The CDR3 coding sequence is TGTGCCAGCAGCCTGGTCATCCATGAGCAGTTCTTC. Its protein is CASSLVIHEQFF.

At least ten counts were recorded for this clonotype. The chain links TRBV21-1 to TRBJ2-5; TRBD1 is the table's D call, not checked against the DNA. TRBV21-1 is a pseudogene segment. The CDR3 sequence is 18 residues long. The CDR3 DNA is TGTGCCAGCAGCAAAGGGCCTGGCAGGGGAGAGGGACAAGAGACCCAGTACTTC. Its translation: CASSKGPGRGEGQETQYF.

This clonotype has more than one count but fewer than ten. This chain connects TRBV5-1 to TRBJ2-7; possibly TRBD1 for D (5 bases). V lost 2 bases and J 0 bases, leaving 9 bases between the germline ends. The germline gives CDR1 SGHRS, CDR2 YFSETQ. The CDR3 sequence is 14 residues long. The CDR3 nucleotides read TGCGCCAGCAGCTTCGACAGCAGCTCCTACGAGCAGTACTTC. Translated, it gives CASSFDSSSYEQYF.

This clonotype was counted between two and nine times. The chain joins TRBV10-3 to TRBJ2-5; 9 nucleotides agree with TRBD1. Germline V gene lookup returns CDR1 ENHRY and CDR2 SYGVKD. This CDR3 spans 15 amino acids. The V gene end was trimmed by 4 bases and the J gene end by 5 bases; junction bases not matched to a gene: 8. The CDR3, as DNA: TGTGCCATCAGTGCTCAAGGACAGGGGAGGGAGACCCAGTACTTC. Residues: CAISAQGQGRETQYF.

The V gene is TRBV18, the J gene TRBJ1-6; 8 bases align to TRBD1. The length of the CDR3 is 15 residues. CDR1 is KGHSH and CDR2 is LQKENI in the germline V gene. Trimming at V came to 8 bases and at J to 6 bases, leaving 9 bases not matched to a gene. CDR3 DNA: TGTGCCAGCACAATACGGACAGGGATTAATTCACCCCTCCACTTT. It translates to CASTIRTGINSPLHF.

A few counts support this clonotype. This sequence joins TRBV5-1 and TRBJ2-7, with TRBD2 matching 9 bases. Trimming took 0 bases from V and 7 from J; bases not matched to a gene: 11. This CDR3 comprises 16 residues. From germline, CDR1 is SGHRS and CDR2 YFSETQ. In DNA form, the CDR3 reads TGCGCCAGCAGCTTGGCGGTTAGCGGGGGTGTGGGGGAGCAGTACTTC. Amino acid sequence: CASSLAVSGGVGEQYF.

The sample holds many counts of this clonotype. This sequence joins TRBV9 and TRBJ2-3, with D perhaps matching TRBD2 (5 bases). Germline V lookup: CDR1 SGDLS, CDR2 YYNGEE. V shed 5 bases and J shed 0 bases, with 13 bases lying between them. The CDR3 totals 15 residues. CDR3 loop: CASSQPGSSTDTQYF. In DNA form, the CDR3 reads TGTGCCAGCAGTCAACCGGGATCCAGCACAGATACGCAGTATTTT.

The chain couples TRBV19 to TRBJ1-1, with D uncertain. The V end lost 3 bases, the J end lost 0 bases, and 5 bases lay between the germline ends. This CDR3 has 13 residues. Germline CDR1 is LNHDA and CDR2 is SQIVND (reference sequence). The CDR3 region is CASSMSVNTEAFF. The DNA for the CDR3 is TGTGCCAGTAGTATGTCGGTGAACACTGAAGCTTTCTTT.

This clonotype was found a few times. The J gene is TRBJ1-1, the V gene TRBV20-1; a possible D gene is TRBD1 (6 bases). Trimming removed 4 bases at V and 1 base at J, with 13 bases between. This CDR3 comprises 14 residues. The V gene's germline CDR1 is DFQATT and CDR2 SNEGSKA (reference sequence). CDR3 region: CSATETGPNTEAFF. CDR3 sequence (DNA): TGCAGTGCTACTGAGACAGGACCGAACACTGAAGCTTTCTTT.

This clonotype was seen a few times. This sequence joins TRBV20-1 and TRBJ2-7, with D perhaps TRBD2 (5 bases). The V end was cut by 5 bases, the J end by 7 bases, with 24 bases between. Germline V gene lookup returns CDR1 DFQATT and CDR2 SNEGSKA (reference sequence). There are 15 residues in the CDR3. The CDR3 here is CSAATPYLRRGEQYF. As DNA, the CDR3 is TGCAGTGCTGCGACACCTTATTTGAGGCGAGGGGAGCAGTACTTC.

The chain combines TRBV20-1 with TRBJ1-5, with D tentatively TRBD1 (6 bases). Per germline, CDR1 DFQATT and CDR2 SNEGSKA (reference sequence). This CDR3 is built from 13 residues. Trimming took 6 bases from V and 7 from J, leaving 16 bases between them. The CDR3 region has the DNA TGCAGTGCCATGTACAGGGTGGACCAGCCCCAGCATTTT. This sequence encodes CSAMYRVDQPQHF.

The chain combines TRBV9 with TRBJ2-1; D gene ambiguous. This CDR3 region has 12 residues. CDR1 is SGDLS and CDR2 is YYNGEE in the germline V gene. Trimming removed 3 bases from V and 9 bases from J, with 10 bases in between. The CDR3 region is CASSGDWGEQFF. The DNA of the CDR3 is TGTGCCAGCAGCGGAGACTGGGGTGAGCAGTTCTTC.

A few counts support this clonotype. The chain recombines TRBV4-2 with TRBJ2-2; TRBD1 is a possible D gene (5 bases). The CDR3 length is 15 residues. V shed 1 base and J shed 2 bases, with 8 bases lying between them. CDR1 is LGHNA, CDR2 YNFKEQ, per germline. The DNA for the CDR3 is TGTGCCAGCAGCCAAGCCCAGGGTAACACCGGGGAGCTGTTTTTT. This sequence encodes CASSQAQGNTGELFF.

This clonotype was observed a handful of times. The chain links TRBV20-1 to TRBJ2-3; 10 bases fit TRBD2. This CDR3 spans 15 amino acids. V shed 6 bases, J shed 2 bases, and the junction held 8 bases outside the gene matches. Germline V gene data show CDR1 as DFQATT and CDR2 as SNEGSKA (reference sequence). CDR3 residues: CSAAILAGVTDTQYF. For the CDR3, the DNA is TGCAGTGCGGCGATTCTAGCGGGAGTCACAGATACGCAGTATTTT.